The rows below give T cell receptor beta chains drawn from one sample of a study of cytomegalovirus exposure and HLA in healthy donors. Sequenced by immunoSEQ multiplex PCR; TCRdb stores in-frame clones only, minus some. This sample yields approximately 190,000 clones, of which over 70% are seen a single time; over 1% belongs to the top ten. The sequencing input was PBMCs. The receptors come from a man aged 30 to 39 in good health and CMV-seronegative. The CDR3 runs from the conserved cysteine through the conserved F or W. The D gene is left open where the match is weak. A clone size is listed for some rows: how often the clone was seen (once, few, many), or a class if it is expanded.

DNA,CDR3,size,V,D,J
TGCGCCAGCAGTCCTACTGGGCAGGGTGAAAAACTGTTTTTT,CASSPTGQGEKLFF,-,TRBV10-2,-,TRBJ1-4
TGTGCCAGCAGATTAACCGGGACTAGCGGAGGGGGAGATACGCAGTATTTT,CASRLTGTSGGGDTQYF,-,TRBV4-2,TRBD2,TRBJ2-3
TGCGCCAGCAGCTTGAAAGGGGTGGGGACCCAGTACTTC,CASSLKGVGTQYF,-,TRBV5-1,-,TRBJ2-5
TGTGCCACCAGTTTAGCGGGGGGCCAACCTATTTCCTCCTACGAGCAGTACTTC,CATSLAGGQPISSYEQYF,once,TRBV15,TRBD2,TRBJ2-7
TGTGCCAGCAGTTACCCCCGGGTGAACACCATATATTTT,CASSYPRVNTIYF,-,TRBV6-6,-,TRBJ1-3
TGTGCCAGCAGCTTGGGAGGATTAAACTATGGCTACACCTTC,CASSLGGLNYGYTF,-,TRBV5-6,-,TRBJ1-2
TGTGCCAGCAGCCAAACCGGGGTCCACGAGCAGTACTTC,CASSQTGVHEQYF,few,TRBV16,-,TRBJ2-7
TGTGCCAGCAGCTTAGTGTCAGGAACTAATGAAAAACTGTTTTTT,CASSLVSGTNEKLFF,-,TRBV7-6,-,TRBJ1-4
TGTGCCAGCAGCTTAGGCTCCGGCGCGGCCTACGAGCAGTACTTC,CASSLGSGAAYEQYF,-,TRBV5-6,-,TRBJ2-7
TGCAGCGGGGGAGGGACGGCGATATATGGCTACACCTTC,CSGGGTAIYGYTF,-,TRBV29-1,-,TRBJ1-2
TGTGCCAGCAGTTTAATCCCCAGCGGGACCCAGTACTTC,CASSLIPSGTQYF,once,TRBV27,-,TRBJ2-5
TGTGCCAGCAGCGACAGGGGGGGAAACACCATATATTTT,CASSDRGGNTIYF,few,TRBV5-4,TRBD1,TRBJ1-3
TGCGCCAGCAGCCAAGTACAGAGCAACACTGAAGCTTTCTTT,CASSQVQSNTEAFF,-,TRBV4-1,-,TRBJ1-1
TGTGCCAGCAGCTTCTTATCCCGGGACACTCCTAACTACGAGCAGTACTTC,CASSFLSRDTPNYEQYF,-,TRBV11-3,-,TRBJ2-7
TGTGCCAGCAGTGATTCTGCGACAGGAGCTCTTGGGGCTTTCTTT,CASSDSATGALGAFF,-,TRBV2,-,TRBJ1-1
TGTGCCAGCAGCCCAGGGACAGGGATATCAGCCCAGTACTTC,CASSPGTGISAQYF,-,TRBV7-9,TRBD1,TRBJ2-5
TGTGCCAGCAGCTTAGCCCCGGGGGTTTTACAGTTCTTC,CASSLAPGVLQFF,once,TRBV7-8,-,TRBJ2-1
TGTGCCAGCAGTTTTAGGGTAGCGATTAGCACAGATACGCAGTATTTT,CASSFRVAISTDTQYF,-,TRBV27,-,TRBJ2-3
TGTGCCAGCAGCTCCACCCGGGGCTCCTACGAGCAGTACTTC,CASSSTRGSYEQYF,-,TRBV7-2,-,TRBJ2-7
TGCGCCAGCAGGGGGCCTCGATCACAGCCCCAGCATTTT,CASRGPRSQPQHF,once,TRBV2,TRBD1,TRBJ1-5
TGTGCCAGCATAGAAGGAGGGGAAGAGACCCAGTACTTC,CASIEGGEETQYF,-,TRBV28,-,TRBJ2-5
TGCGCCAGCAGCCAACGACAGGGGGTTTTAAATGAGCAGTTCTTC,CASSQRQGVLNEQFF,few,TRBV4-1,TRBD1,TRBJ2-1
TGTGCCAGTAGCTTTAGGGGAACCTACGAGCAGTACTTC,CASSFRGTYEQYF,-,TRBV19,-,TRBJ2-7
TGTGCCAGCACCGACAGGGGGCTCGTCCGGTCACCCCTCCACTTT,CASTDRGLVRSPLHF,-,TRBV6-6,TRBD1,TRBJ1-6
TGTGCCAGCAGTCTAAGGGGGCAGCGGGCTTTCTTT,CASSLRGQRAFF,-,TRBV6-6,TRBD1,TRBJ1-1
TGTGCCAGCAGCTTAGCACAGGGTGAGACCCAGTACTTC,CASSLAQGETQYF,-,TRBV7-6,-,TRBJ2-5
TGTGCCAGCAGCTTAGGCTCTAGCGGGAGGGCCAGAGAGACCCAGTACTTC,CASSLGSSGRARETQYF,-,TRBV7-9,TRBD2,TRBJ2-5
TGTGCCAGTAGTATAGCGGGGGCTAACTATGGCTACACCTTC,CASSIAGANYGYTF,-,TRBV19,-,TRBJ1-2
TGTGCCAGTAGTATCAGACTAGCGGGAGGCGGGGGAGAGACCCAGTACTTC,CASSIRLAGGGGETQYF,-,TRBV19,TRBD2,TRBJ2-5
TGTGCCAGCAGCTTTACCGGGACAGGGTACTACAATGAGCAGTTCTTC,CASSFTGTGYYNEQFF,-,TRBV9,TRBD1,TRBJ2-1
TGTGCCAGCAGTTTGTCTTCCAGGCCCGGCCAGCCCCAGCATTTT,CASSLSSRPGQPQHF,-,TRBV27,-,TRBJ1-5
TGTGCCAGCAGTTTTGGGGACAGGGGCTACGTTAGCACTGAAGCTTTCTTT,CASSFGDRGYVSTEAFF,-,TRBV28,TRBD1,TRBJ1-1
TGTGCCAGCAGCTTAGGCGGGGCAGACCAAGAGACCCAGTACTTC,CASSLGGADQETQYF,-,TRBV11-2,-,TRBJ2-5
TGCGCCAGCAGCCCGGCAGGGGGAGGTGAAAAACTGTTTTTT,CASSPAGGGEKLFF,-,TRBV4-1,TRBD1,TRBJ1-4
TGTGCCAGCAGTTTATTACGGACAGGGGCGAACAATGAGCAGTTCTTC,CASSLLRTGANNEQFF,-,TRBV6-5,TRBD1,TRBJ2-1
TGTGCCAGCAGTTCCCGGGACAGTAATTCACCCCTCCACTTT,CASSSRDSNSPLHF,few,TRBV28,TRBD1,TRBJ1-6
TGTGCCGGCAGCTTCATACGACAGGGAGGAGAAAAACTGTTTTTT,CAGSFIRQGGEKLFF,-,TRBV28,TRBD1,TRBJ1-4